This T cell receptor (beta chain) was recovered during a study of Tregs in tolerant kidney transplant recipients. Broader study findings: Validation in larger populations is needed because few patients were studied. Nucleotide sequences could not be compared across some patients' samples due to primer changes. The most relevant donor-specific Treg TCRbeta repertoire apparently came from expansion with activated donor B cells.

Concerning this clone itself: What it binds is unknown.

The table came from immunoSEQ multiplex PCR; TCRdb's copy has only in-frame clones and leaves some out. The sample carries tens of thousands of clones, approximately 93% recorded once. This CDR3 has 14 residues. V was pared by 5 bases and J by 4 bases, with 7 bases of the junction left unmatched. Germline CDR1 SGHTA, CDR2 FQGNSA. Related graft donors supplied nonmyeloablative bone marrow transplants, and mixed chimerism was transient. The clonotype comes from a human patient who received a combined kidney and bone marrow transplant. Part of the T cell pool may stem from the graft donor. This material consisted of CD4+ T cells from blood (PBMCs), taken 12 months after the transplant. The chain links TRBV7-2 to TRBJ2-5, with TRBD1 matching over 7 bases. CDR3 sequence reads: CASSRRQGRETQYF. The CDR3 DNA reads as TGTGCCAGCAGCAGACGACAGGGTAGAGAGACCCAGTACTTC. The full variable domain, in which reference TRBV7-2 and TRBJ2-5 provide the parts outside the CDR3, is GAGVSQSPSNKVTEKGKDVELRCDPISGHTALYWYRQSLGQGLEFLIYFQGNSAPDKSGLPSDRFSAERTGGSVSTLTIQRTQQEDSAVYLCASSRRQGRETQYFGPGTRLLVL.